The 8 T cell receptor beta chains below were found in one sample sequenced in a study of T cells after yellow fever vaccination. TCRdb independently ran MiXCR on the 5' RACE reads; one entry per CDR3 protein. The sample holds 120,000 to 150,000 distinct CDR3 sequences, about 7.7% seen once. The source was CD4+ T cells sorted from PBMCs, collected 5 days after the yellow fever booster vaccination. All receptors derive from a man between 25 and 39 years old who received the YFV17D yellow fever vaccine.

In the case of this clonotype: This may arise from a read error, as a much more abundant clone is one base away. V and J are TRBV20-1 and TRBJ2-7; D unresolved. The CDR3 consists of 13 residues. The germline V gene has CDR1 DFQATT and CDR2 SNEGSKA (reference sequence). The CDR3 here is CSGRLGQTYDQYF. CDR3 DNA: TGCAGTGGACGCCTCGGCCAGACCTACGACCAGTACTTC.

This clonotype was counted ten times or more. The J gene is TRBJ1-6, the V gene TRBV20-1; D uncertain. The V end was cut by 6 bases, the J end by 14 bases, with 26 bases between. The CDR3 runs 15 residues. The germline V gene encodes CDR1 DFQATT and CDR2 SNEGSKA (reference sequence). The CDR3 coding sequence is TGCAGTGCCAAGCCCCCCCAAAACATTAATTCGGCCCTCCACTTT. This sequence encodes CSAKPPQNINSALHF.

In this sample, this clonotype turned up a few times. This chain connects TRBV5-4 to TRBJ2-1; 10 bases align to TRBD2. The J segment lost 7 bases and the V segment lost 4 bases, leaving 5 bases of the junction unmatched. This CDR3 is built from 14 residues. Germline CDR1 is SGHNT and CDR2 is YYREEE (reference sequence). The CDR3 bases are TGTGCCAGCAGCGGTAGCGGGAGGCCTAATGAGCAGTTCTTC. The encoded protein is CASSGSGRPNEQFF.

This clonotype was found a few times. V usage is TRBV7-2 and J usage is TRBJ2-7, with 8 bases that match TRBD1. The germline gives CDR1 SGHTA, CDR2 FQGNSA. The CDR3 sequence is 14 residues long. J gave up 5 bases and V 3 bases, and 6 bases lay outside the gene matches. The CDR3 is CASSFKTGVDEQYF. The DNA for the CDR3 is TGTGCCAGCAGCTTCAAGACAGGGGTGGACGAGCAGTACTTC.

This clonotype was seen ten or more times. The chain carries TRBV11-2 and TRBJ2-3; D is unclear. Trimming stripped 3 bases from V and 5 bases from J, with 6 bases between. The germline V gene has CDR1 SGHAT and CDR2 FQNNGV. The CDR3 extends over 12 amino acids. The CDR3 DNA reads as TGTGCCAGCAGCTTCCTTAGAGATACGCAGTATTTT. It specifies CASSFLRDTQYF.

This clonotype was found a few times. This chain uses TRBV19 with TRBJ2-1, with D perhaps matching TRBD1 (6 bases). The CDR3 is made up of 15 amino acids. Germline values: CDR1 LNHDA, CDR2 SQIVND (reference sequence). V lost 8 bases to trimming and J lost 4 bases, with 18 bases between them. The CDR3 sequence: CASSLDRPLYNEQFF. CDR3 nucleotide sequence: TGTGCCAGTTCTTTGGACAGACCGCTTTACAATGAGCAGTTCTTC.

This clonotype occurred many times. CDR3 sequence reads: CASSPPEAGRHGETQYF. The DNA for the CDR3 is TGTGCCAGCTCACCACCGGAGGCGGGAAGGCACGGAGAGACCCAGTACTTC. The genes are TRBV18 and TRBJ2-5, with a tentative D call TRBD2 (6 bases). The germline V gene encodes CDR1 KGHSH and CDR2 LQKENI. The CDR3 contains 17 residues. The V and J ends lost 0 bases and 4 bases respectively, with 18 bases between them.

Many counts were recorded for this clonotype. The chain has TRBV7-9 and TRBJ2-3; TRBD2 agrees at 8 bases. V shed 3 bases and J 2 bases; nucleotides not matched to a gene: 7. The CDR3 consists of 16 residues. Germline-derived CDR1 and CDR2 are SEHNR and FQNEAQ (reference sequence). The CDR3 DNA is TGTGCCAGCAGCTTTAAGGCTAGCGGGCTCACAGATACGCAGTATTTT. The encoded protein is CASSFKASGLTDTQYF.